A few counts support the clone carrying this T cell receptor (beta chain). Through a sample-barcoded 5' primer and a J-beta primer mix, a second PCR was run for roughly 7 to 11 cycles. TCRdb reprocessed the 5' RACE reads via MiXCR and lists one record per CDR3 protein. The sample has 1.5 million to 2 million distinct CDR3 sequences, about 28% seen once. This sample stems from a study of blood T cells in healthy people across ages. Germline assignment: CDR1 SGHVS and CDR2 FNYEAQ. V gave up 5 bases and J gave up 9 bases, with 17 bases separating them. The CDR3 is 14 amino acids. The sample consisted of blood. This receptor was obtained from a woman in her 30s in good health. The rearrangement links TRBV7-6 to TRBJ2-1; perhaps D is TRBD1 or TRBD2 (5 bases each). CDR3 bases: TGTGCCAGCAGCACGGGACCCGCGATGGGTGAGCAGTTCTTC. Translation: CASSTGPAMGEQFF. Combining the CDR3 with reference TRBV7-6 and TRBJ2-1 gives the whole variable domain GAGVSQSPRYKVTKRGQDVALRCDPISGHVSLYWYRQALGQGPEFLTYFNYEAQQDKSGLPNDRFSAERPEGSISTLTIQRTEQRDSAMYRCASSTGPAMGEQFFGPGTRLTVL.